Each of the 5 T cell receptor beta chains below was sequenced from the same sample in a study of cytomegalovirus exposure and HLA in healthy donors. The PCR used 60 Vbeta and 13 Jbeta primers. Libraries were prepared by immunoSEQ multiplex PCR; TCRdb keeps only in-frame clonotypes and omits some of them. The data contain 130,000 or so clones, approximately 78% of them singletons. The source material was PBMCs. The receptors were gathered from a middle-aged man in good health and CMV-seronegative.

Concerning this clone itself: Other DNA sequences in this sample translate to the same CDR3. This chain's CDR3 is CAWSRQAYEQYF. Here the CDR3 DNA reads TGTGCCTGGAGTCGACAGGCATACGAGCAGTACTTC. This chain joins TRBV30 and TRBJ2-7; possibly TRBD1 for D (6 bases). This CDR3 comprises 12 residues. V shed 2 bases and J shed 4 bases, with 9 bases lying between them. The germline V gene has CDR1 GTSNPN and CDR2 SVGIG (reference sequence).

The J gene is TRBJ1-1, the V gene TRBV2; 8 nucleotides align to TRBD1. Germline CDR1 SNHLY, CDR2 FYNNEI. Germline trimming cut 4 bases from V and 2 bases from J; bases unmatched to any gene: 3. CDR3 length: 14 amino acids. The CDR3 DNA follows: TGTGCCAGCAGTGGAGGGACAGGTAACACTGAAGCTTTCTTT. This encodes CASSGGTGNTEAFF.

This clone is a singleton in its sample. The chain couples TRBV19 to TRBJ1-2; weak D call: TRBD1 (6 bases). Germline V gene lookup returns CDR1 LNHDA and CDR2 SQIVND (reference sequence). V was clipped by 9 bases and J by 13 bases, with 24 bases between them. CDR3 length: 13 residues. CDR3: CARADRRPPGGTF. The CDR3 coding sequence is TGTGCCAGGGCTGACAGGCGTCCCCCTGGGGGCACCTTC.

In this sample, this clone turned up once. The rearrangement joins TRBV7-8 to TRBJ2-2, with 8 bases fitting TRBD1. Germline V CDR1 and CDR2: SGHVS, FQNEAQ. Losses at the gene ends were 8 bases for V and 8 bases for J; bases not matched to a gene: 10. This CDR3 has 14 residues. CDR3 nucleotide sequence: TGTGCCAGCGGTCAGGGGGCTCTGGGAGGGGAGCTGTTTTTT. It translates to CASGQGALGGELFF.

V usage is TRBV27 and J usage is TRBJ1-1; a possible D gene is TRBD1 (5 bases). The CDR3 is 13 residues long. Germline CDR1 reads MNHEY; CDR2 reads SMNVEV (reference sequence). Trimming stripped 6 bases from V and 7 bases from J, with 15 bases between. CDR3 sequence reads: CASRPAGQGEAFF. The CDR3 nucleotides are TGTGCCAGCAGGCCGGCGGGGCAGGGTGAAGCTTTCTTT.